This T cell receptor beta chain was profiled in a study of T cell changes during pregnancy in multiple sclerosis. Germline CDR1 SGHTS, CDR2 YDEGEE. This CDR3 is 16 amino acids long. Trimming cost V 4 bases and J 2 bases; bases outside gene matches: 6. The assay was immunoSEQ multiplex PCR, and TCRdb's table has in-frame clones only and misses some. The sample lists some 39,000 clones; 85% to 95% were seen once. The sample consisted of CD4+ T cells from peripheral blood mononuclear cells, taken in the third trimester of pregnancy. This chain joins TRBV5-8 and TRBJ2-3, with 11 bases lining up with TRBD2. The source is a female donor in good health, enrolled as a control in a pregnancy study. CDR3 nucleotides: TGTGCCAGCAGCCGGGGGACTAGCGGTTACACAGATACGCAGTATTTT. Translating gives CASSRGTSGYTDTQYF.